The T cell receptor beta chain described here comes from a study of cytomegalovirus exposure and HLA in healthy donors. Points from the study as a whole: A missense variant in DCLRE1C was later tied to TCR beta V- and J-gene trimming.

PCR was performed using 60 Vbeta and 13 Jbeta primers. Assay used: immunoSEQ multiplex PCR; TCRdb lists only in-frame clones, some missing. Here the sample spans roughly 130,000 clones, approximately 86% being singletons. A note on this clone: Its target is unknown.

J lost 2 bases, V lost 3 bases, and 5 bases had no gene match. This CDR3 region has 15 residues. From germline, CDR1 is SGHDT and CDR2 YYEEEE. The chain links TRBV5-6 to TRBJ1-1, with TRBD1 matching 9 bases. The receptor comes from a woman aged 40 to 49 in good health and CMV-seronegative. The source material was PBMCs. This CDR3 is CASSWGTGRNTEAFF. The CDR3 DNA reads as TGTGCCAGCAGCTGGGGGACAGGGAGAAACACTGAAGCTTTCTTT.